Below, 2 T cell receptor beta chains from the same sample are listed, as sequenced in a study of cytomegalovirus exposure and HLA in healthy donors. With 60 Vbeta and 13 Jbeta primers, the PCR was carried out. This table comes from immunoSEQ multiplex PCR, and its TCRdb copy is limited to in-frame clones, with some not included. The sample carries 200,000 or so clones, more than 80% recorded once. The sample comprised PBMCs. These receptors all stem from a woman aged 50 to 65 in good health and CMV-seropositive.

The CDR3 reads CASSIGDRSGYTF. The CDR3 DNA reads TGTGCCAGTAGTATTGGGGACAGGAGCGGCTACACCTTC. This chain joins TRBV19 and TRBJ1-2; 8 bases line up with TRBD1. The germline CDR1 and CDR2 sequences are LNHDA and SQIVND (reference sequence). The CDR3 has 13 amino acids. Trimming at V came to 3 bases and at J to 8 bases, leaving 5 bases not matched to a gene.

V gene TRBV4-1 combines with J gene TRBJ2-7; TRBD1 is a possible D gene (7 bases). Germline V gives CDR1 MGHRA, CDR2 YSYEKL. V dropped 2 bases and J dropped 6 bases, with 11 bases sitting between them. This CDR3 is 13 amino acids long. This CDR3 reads CASSQRQGGEQYF. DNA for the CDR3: TGCGCCAGCAGCCAACGACAGGGAGGCGAGCAGTACTTC.